This TCR beta chain was sequenced in a study of a mutant IDH1 vaccine in newly diagnosed glioma. The wider study: Averaging roughly 40 years of age, treated patients were around 60% male and approximately 40% female. Every participant had undergone radiotherapy, temozolomide, or both before, and most underwent both. Overall study findings and caveats: Pseudoprogression appeared unlinked to shifts in leading peripheral T cell clonotypes.

Looked up from germline, CDR1 is KGHSH and CDR2 is LQKENI. CDR3 length: 14 residues. Between the trimmed V and J ends, which lost 3 bases and 7 bases, there was a span of 15 bases. Here immunoSEQ multiplex PCR was the method, and the copy in TCRdb shows in-frame clones only, minus some. The sample shows about 51,000 clones, roughly 80% of them seen only once. Regarding time point: baseline, week 1 (first vaccination visit). Treatment defined: pre-vaccination baseline after standard-of-care therapy. Diagnosis in the donors showed new WHO grade 3 or 4 astrocytomas that were IDH1-mutant and ATRX-lost. For this clone: The antigen is undetermined.

This TCR was recovered from a woman in her thirties or forties with glioma. The V call is TRBV18, the J call TRBJ1-1; D ambiguous. The specimen was PBMCs, collected from a glioma patient treated with radiotherapy, temozolomide or both. In nucleotides, the CDR3 is TGTGCCAGCTCACCTTACAGCGGGCAGAATGAAGCTTTCTTT. Translation gives CASSPYSGQNEAFF.